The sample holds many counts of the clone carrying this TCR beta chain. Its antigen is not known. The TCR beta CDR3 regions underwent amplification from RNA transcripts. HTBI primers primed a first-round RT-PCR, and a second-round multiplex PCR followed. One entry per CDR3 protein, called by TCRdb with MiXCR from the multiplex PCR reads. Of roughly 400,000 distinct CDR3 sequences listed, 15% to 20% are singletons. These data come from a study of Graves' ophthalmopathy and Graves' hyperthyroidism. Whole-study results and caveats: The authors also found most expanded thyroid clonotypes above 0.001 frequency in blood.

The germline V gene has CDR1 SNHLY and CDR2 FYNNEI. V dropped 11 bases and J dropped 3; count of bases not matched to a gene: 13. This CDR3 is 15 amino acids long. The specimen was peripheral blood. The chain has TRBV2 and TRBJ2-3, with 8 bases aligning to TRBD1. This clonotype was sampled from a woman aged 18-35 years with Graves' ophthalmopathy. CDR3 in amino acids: CASFTETGETDTQYF. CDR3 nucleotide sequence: TGTGCCTCCTTCACCGAGACAGGGGAGACAGATACGCAGTATTTT.